This entry concerns a single T cell receptor (beta chain). Measured with immunoSEQ multiplex PCR; TCRdb has only the in-frame clones, and not every one. The sample carries hundreds of thousands of clones, over 75% recorded once. This sample was taken from a study of blood T cell repertoires in COVID-19. On the study more broadly: T cells, B-cell-depleted T cells, or PBMCs provided the cDNA or gDNA that served as material.

Each participant's cohort was designated according to participant-reported clinical history. Symptom resolution, clearance, or two negative PCRs marked donors in Cohort 3 as recovered. CDR1 and CDR2 from the germline V gene are SGHNT and YYREEE (reference sequence). This CDR3 is built from 14 residues. J was trimmed by 3 bases and V by 2 bases; bases with no gene match: 5. Sequencing input: PBMCs or T cells enriched from blood (not recorded which). This sequence joins TRBV5-4 and TRBJ2-7; the match to TRBD1 covers 7 bases. The receptor was derived from a woman aged 55-70 years who had recovered from COVID-19. The CDR3 nucleotides are TGTGCCAGCAGCTTCCTGGGACAGAACTACGAGCAGTACTTC. Translating it yields CASSFLGQNYEQYF.